One T cell receptor (beta chain) is described in this entry. The record originates from a study of OX40 agonist ivuxolimab in advanced cancers. CDR3 size: 17 residues. V was clipped by 3 bases and J by 0 bases; unmatched bases: 7. CDR1 is KGHSH, CDR2 LQKENI, per germline. Libraries were prepared by immunoSEQ multiplex PCR; TCRdb keeps only in-frame clonotypes and omits some of them. The data show some 100,000 clones, roughly nine tenths seen once. The J gene is TRBJ2-3, the V gene TRBV18; 9 bases match TRBD1. The specimen was CD4+ or CD8+ T cells sorted from blood, collected in a trial of the OX40 agonist ivuxolimab. The source of this sequence is an adult with an advanced solid tumor such as melanoma, head and neck, liver or kidney cancer. CDR3 nucleotides: TGTGCCAGCTCACCCGGGACAGGGTGGTATAGCACAGATACGCAGTATTTT. This codes for CASSPGTGWYSTDTQYF.